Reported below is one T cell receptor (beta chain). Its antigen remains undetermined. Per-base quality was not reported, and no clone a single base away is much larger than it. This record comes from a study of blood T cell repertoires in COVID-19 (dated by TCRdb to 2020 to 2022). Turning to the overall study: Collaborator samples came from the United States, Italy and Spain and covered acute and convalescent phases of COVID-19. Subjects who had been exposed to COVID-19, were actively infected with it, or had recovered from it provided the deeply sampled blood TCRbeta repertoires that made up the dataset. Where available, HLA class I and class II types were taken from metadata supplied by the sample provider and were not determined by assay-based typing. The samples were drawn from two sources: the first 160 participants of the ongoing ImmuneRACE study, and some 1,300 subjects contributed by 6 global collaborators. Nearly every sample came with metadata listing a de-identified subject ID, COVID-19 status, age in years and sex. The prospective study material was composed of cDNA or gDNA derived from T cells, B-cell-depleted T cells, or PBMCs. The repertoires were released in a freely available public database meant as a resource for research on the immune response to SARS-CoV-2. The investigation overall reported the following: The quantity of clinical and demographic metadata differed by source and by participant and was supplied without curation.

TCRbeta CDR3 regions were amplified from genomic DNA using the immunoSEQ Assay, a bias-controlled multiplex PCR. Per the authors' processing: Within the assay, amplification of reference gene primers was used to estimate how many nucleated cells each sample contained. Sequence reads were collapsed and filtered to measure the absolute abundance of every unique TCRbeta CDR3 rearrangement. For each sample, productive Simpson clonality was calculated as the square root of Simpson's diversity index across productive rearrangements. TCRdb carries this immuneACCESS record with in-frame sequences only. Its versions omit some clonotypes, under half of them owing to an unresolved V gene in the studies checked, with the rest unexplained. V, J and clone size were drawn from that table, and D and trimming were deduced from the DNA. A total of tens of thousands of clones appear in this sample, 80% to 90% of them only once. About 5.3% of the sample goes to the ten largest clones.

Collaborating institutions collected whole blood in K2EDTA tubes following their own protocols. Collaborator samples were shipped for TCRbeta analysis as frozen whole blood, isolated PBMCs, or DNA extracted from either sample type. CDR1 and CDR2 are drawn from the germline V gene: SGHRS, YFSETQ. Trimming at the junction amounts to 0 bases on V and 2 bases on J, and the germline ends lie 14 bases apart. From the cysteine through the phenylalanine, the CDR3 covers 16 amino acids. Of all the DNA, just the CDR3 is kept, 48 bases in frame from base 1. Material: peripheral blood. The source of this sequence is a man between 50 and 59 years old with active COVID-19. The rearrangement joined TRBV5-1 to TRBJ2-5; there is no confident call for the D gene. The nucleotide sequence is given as TGCGCCAGCAGCTTGGCCAGTATAGGAGAGCAAGAGACCCAGTACTTC. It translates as CASSLASIGEQETQYF.